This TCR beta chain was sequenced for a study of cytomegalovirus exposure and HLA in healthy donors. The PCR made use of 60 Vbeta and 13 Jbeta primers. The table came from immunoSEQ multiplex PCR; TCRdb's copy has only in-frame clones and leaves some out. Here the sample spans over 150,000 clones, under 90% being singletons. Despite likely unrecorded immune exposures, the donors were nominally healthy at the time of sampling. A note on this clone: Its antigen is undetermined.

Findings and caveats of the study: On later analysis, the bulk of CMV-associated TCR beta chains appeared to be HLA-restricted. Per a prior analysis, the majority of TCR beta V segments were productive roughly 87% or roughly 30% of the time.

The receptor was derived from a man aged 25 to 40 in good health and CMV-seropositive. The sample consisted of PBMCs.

CDR3 DNA: TGTGCCTGGAGTCCAGGGACTAGCGGGAGTAGTAATGAGCAGTTCTTC. Residues: CAWSPGTSGSSNEQFF. The genes are TRBV30 and TRBJ2-1; 14 nucleotides line up with TRBD2. This CDR3 spans 16 amino acids. V lost 2 bases to trimming and J lost 7 bases; unmatched junction nucleotides: 7. Germline CDR1 GTSNPN, CDR2 SVGIG (reference sequence).